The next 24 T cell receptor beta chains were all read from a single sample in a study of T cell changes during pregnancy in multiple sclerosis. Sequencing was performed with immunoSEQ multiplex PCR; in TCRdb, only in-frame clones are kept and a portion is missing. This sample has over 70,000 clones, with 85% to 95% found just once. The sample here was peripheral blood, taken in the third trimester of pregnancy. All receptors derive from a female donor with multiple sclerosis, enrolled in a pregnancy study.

Written as DNA, the CDR3 is TGTGCCAGCAGTTTATACTGGGGAGGCGAGCAGTTCTTC. This codes for CASSLYWGGEQFF. The chain has TRBV27 and TRBJ2-1, with a weak D call TRBD2 (6 bases). The CDR3 covers 13 residues. The ends were cut back, 1 base at V and 10 bases at J, with 11 bases in the middle. The germline gives CDR1 MNHEY, CDR2 SMNVEV (reference sequence).

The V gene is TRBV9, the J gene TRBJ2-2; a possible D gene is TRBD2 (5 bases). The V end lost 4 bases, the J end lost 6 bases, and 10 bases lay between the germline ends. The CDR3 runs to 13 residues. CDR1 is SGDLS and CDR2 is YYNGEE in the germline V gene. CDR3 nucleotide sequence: TGTGCCAGCAGCCCAGTGGAGGCCGGGGAGCTGTTTTTT. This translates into CASSPVEAGELFF.

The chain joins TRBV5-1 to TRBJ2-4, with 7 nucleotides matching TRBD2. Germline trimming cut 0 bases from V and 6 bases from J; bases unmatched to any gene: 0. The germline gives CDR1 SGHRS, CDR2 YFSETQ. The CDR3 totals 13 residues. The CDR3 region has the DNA TGCGCCAGCAGCTTGGCTAGCGGAAACATTCAGTACTTC. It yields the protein CASSLASGNIQYF.

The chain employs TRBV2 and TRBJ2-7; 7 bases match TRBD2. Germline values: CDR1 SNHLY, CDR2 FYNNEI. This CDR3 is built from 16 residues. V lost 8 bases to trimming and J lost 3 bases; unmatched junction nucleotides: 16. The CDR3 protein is CASWNRDYGTYYEQYF. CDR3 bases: TGTGCCAGCTGGAACCGGGACTACGGTACTTACTACGAGCAGTACTTC.

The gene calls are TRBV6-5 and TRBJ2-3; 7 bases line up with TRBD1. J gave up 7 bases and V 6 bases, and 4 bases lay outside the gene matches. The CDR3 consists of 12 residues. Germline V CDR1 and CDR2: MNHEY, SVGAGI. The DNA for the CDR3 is TGTGCCAGCAGAGGGGGCGCCAATACGCAGTATTTT. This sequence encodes CASRGGANTQYF.

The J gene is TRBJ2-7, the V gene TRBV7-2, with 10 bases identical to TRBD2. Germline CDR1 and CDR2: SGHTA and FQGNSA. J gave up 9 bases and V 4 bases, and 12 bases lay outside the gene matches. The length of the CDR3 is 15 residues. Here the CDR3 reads CASSSGLAEERGQYF. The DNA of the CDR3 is TGTGCCAGCAGCTCCGGACTAGCGGAGGAGAGGGGGCAGTACTTC.

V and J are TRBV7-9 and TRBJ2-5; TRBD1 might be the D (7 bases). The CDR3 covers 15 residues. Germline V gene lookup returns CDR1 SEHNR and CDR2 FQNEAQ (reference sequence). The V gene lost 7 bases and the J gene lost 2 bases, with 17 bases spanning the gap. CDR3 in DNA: TGTGCCAGCAAGCAGGGGGAGGCCCAGCAAGAGACCCAGTACTTC. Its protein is CASKQGEAQQETQYF.

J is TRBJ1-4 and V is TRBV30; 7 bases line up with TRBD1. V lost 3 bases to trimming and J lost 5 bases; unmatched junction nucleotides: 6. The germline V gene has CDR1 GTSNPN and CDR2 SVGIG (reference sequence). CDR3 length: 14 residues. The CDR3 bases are TGTGCCTGGAGGGGACAGCCAAGAAATGAAAAACTGTTTTTT. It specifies CAWRGQPRNEKLFF.

CDR3 bases: TGTGCCAGCAGCCCACTAGCGGATAGATACAATGAGCAGTTCTTC. It yields the protein CASSPLADRYNEQFF. V gene TRBV11-1 combines with J gene TRBJ2-1; 8 bases are shared with TRBD2. Per germline, CDR1 SGHAT and CDR2 FQDESV (reference sequence). The CDR3 totals 15 residues. The V segment lost 5 bases and the J segment 4 bases; nucleotides outside the gene matches: 7.

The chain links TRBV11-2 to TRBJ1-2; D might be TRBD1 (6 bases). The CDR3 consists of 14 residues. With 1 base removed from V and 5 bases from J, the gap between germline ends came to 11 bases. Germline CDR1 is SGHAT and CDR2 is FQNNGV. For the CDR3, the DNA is TGTGCCAGCAGCTTAGTACAGGGTATTTATGGCTACACCTTC. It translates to CASSLVQGIYGYTF.

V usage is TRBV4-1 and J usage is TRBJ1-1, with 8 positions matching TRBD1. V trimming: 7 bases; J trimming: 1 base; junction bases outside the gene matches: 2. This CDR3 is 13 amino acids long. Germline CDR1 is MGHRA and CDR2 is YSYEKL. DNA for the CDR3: TGCGCCAGCATCGGGACAGGGAACACTGAAGCTTTCTTT. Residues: CASIGTGNTEAFF.

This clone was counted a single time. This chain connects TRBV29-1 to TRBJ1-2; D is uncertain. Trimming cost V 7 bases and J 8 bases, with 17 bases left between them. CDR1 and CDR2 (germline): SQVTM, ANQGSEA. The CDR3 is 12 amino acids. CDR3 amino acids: CSAVDSPGGYTF. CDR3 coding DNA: TGCAGCGCTGTGGACTCTCCGGGGGGCTACACCTTC.

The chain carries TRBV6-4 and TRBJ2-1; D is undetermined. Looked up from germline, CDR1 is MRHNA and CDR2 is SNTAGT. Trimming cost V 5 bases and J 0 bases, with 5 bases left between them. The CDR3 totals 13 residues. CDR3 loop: CASSRSSYNEQFF. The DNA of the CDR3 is TGTGCCAGCAGTAGGAGCTCCTACAATGAGCAGTTCTTC.

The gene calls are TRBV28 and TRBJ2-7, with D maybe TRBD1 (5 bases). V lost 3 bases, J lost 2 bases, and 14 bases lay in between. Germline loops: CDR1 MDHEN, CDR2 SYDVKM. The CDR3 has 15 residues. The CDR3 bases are TGTGCCAGCAGTTTTGGGCCGGACAATACCTACGAGCAGTACTTC. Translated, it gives CASSFGPDNTYEQYF.

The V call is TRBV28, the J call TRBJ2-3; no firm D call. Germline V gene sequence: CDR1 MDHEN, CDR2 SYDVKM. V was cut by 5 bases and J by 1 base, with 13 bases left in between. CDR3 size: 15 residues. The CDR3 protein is CASSPRNYGTDTQYF. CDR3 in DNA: TGTGCCAGCAGTCCCCGGAACTACGGCACAGATACGCAGTATTTT.

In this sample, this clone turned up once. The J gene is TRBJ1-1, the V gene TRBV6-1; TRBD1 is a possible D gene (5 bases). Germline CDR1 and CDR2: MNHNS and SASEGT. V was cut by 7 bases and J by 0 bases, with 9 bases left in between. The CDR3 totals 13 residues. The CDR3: CASIMTVNTEAFF. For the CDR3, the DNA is TGTGCCAGCATTATGACAGTGAACACTGAAGCTTTCTTT.

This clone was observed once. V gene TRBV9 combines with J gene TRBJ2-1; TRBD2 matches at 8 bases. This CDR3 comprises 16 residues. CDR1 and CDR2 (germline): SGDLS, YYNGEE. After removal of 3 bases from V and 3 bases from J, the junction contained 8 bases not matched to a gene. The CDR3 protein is CASSAATSALYNEQFF. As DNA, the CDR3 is TGTGCCAGCAGCGCTGCGACTAGCGCACTCTACAATGAGCAGTTCTTC. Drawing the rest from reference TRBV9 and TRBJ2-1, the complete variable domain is DSGVTQTPKHLITATGQRVTLRCSPRSGDLSVYWYQQSLDQGLQFLIQYYNGEERAKGNILERFSAQQFPDLHSELNLSSLELGDSALYFCASSAATSALYNEQFFGPGTRLTVL.

In nucleotides, the CDR3 is TGTGCCAGCAGGCAACAGGGGGCCACTGAAGCTTTCTTT. Its translation is CASRQQGATEAFF. The genes are TRBV28 and TRBJ1-1; 9 bases are shared with TRBD1. Germline V gives CDR1 MDHEN, CDR2 SYDVKM. Germline trimming cut 6 bases from V and 4 bases from J; bases unmatched to any gene: 3. The CDR3 consists of 13 residues.

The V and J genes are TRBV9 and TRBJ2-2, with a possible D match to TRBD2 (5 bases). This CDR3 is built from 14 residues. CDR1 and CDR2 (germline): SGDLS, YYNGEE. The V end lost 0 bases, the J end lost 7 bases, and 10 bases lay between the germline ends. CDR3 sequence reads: CASSVGPEGGELFF. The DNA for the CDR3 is TGTGCCAGCAGCGTAGGGCCAGAGGGCGGGGAGCTGTTTTTT.

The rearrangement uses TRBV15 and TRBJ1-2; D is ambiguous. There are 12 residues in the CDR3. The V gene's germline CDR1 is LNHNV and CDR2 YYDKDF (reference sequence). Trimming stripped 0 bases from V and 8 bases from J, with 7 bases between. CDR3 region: CATSRDRGGYTF. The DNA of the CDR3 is TGTGCCACCAGCAGAGATCGTGGCGGCTACACCTTC.

CDR3 bases: TGTGCCAGCAGCTTGGCCGGGGGGCTTCGCACTGAAGCTTTCTTT. Its translation is CASSLAGGLRTEAFF. The rearrangement uses TRBV5-6 and TRBJ1-1; TRBD1 might be the D (6 bases). Per the germline V gene, CDR1 is SGHDT and CDR2 is YYEEEE. Trimming pared 0 bases from V and 4 bases from J, leaving 13 bases between. CDR3 size: 15 residues.

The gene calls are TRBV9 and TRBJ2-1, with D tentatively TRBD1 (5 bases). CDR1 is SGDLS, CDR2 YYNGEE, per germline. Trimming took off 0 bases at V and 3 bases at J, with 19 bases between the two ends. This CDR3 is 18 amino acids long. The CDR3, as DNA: TGTGCCAGCAGCGTAGCCCCCGTGGGTTGGGGCTACTACAATGAGCAGTTCTTC. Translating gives CASSVAPVGWGYYNEQFF.

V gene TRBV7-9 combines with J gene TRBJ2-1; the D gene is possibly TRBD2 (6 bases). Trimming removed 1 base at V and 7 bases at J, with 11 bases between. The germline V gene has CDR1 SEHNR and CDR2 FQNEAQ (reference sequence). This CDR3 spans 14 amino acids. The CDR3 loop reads CASSLEAGSNEQFF. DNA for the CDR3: TGTGCCAGCAGCTTAGAGGCGGGATCGAATGAGCAGTTCTTC.

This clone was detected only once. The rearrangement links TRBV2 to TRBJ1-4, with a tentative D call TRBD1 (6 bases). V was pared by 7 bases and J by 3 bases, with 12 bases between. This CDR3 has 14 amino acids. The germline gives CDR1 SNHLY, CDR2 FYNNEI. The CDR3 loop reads CASNQGIANEKLFF. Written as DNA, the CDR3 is TGTGCCAGCAACCAGGGGATAGCTAATGAAAAACTGTTTTTT.